These 18 T cell receptor beta chains were all obtained from the same sample, sequenced in a study of T cells in Graves' hyperthyroidism and ophthalmopathy. Authors of the study amplified TCR beta CDR3 regions from RNA transcripts. In the first-round RT-PCR of the TCR CDR3, the HTBI primer set was used. TCRdb re-called the multiplex PCR reads with MiXCR, one entry per CDR3 protein. This sample has more than 500,000 distinct CDR3 sequences; around 45% occur once, and the top ten carry 15% to 20%. Input material: peripheral blood or thyroid tissue (not recorded which). Receptors originate from an adult woman with Graves' disease, either hyperthyroidism or ophthalmopathy (not recorded which).

The chain couples TRBV19 to TRBJ2-5, with 9 bases that match TRBD2. Germline CDR1 LNHDA, CDR2 SQIVND (reference sequence). The CDR3 loop spans 14 amino acids. CDR3 loop: CATVAGAVGETQYF. The CDR3 DNA reads TGTGCAACCGTAGCGGGAGCGGTTGGAGAGACCCAGTACTTC.

Concerning this clonotype itself: At one end the junction does not follow the germline gene, possibly because of a read error. CDR3 residues: CASGQLQGISNQPQHF. In nucleotides, the CDR3 is TGCGCCAGCGGCCAATTACAGGGAATTAGCAATCAGCCCCAGCATTTT. The chain recombines TRBV4-1 with TRBJ1-5; tentative D call: TRBD1 (6 bases). Germline CDR1 reads MGHRA; CDR2 reads YSYEKL. This CDR3 is built from 16 residues.

This clonotype was found many times. The V gene is TRBV6-1, the J gene TRBJ1-5; D is unclear. Trimming took off 3 bases at V and 4 bases at J, with 10 bases between the two ends. The CDR3 spans 14 residues. The germline V gene encodes CDR1 MNHNS and CDR2 SASEGT. CDR3 bases: TGTGCCAGCAGTGAGTCATTGGGGAATCAGCCCCAGCATTTT. It encodes CASSESLGNQPQHF.

V usage is TRBV13 and J usage is TRBJ2-7; D is unclear. This CDR3 region has 12 residues. CDR1 PRHDT and CDR2 FYEKMQ come from the germline V gene (reference sequence). V gave up 5 bases and J gave up 6 bases, with 11 bases separating them. The CDR3 DNA reads TGTGCCAGCAGCCTCCAAAGAACCGAGCAGTACTTC. Its translation: CASSLQRTEQYF. Variable domain in full (rest from reference TRBV13 and TRBJ2-7): AAGVIQSPRHLIKEKRETATLKCYPIPRHDTVYWYQQGPGQDPQFLISFYEKMQSDKGSIPDRFSAQQFSDYHSELNMSSLELGDSALYFCASSLQRTEQYFGPGTRLTVT.

The J gene is TRBJ1-2, the V gene TRBV5-1, with D unresolved. The CDR3 length is 13 residues. Trimming pared 5 bases from V and 8 bases from J, leaving 16 bases between. The germline V gene has CDR1 SGHRS and CDR2 YFSETQ. CDR3: CASRPGGERGYTF. Written as DNA, the CDR3 is TGCGCCAGCAGGCCTGGTGGGGAGCGCGGCTACACCTTC. The full variable domain, completed using reference TRBV5-1 and TRBJ1-2, is KAGVTQTPRYLIKTRGQQVTLSCSPISGHRSVSWYQQTPGQGLQFLFEYFSETQRNKGNFPGRFSGRQFSNSRSEMNVSTLELGDSALYLCASRPGGERGYTFGSGTRLTVV.

This chain joins TRBV20-1 and TRBJ2-5, with 9 positions matching TRBD1. The ends lost 4 bases at V and 5 bases at J; junction bases unmatched: 5. The CDR3 runs 13 residues. Germline V CDR1 and CDR2: DFQATT, SNEGSKA (reference sequence). The CDR3: CSAKQGAGETQYF. The CDR3 DNA reads TGCAGTGCTAAACAGGGGGCGGGGGAGACCCAGTACTTC.

The table lists this clonotype with many counts. The chain links TRBV11-2 to TRBJ2-7, with 14 bases matching TRBD2. This CDR3 comprises 16 residues. V gave up 5 bases and J gave up 3 bases; unmatched junction bases: 6. Germline V gene data show CDR1 as SGHAT and CDR2 as FQNNGV. The CDR3 is CASSPPGLAGDYEQYF. In DNA form, the CDR3 reads TGTGCCAGCAGCCCACCGGGACTAGCGGGAGACTACGAGCAGTACTTC.

The V and J genes are TRBV7-7 and TRBJ2-5, with D unresolved. The V gene's germline CDR1 is SSHAT and CDR2 FNYEAQ (reference sequence). There are 10 residues in the CDR3. CDR3 bases: TGTGCTATGATCTCAGAGACCCAGTACTTC. The encoded protein is CAMISETQYF.

This clonotype was recorded a few times. The chain uses TRBV5-1 and TRBJ2-7; D is perhaps TRBD2 (5 bases). The CDR3 loop spans 14 amino acids. The V end was cut by 0 bases, the J end by 4 bases, with 11 bases between. CDR1 is SGHRS, CDR2 YFSETQ, per germline. Written as DNA, the CDR3 is TGCGCCAGCAGCTTGGTGGTGGGAGAGTACGAGCAGTACTTC. It yields the protein CASSLVVGEYEQYF. Full variable domain (remainder filled in from reference TRBV5-1 and TRBJ2-7): KAGVTQTPRYLIKTRGQQVTLSCSPISGHRSVSWYQQTPGQGLQFLFEYFSETQRNKGNFPGRFSGRQFSNSRSEMNVSTLELGDSALYLCASSLVVGEYEQYFGPGTRLTVT.

The sample holds many counts of this clonotype. The chain recombines TRBV29-1 with TRBJ1-2, with 10 bases that match TRBD1. Trimming removed 6 bases from V and 5 bases from J; junction bases left unmatched: 3. Germline V gene data show CDR1 as SQVTM and CDR2 as ANQGSEA. The CDR3 extends over 12 amino acids. The CDR3 reads CSVDRGRYGYTF. For the CDR3, the DNA is TGCAGCGTCGACAGGGGGCGATATGGCTACACCTTC.

This clonotype was observed at least ten times. This chain connects TRBV6-1 to TRBJ1-2; D possibly corresponds to TRBD1 (6 bases). The CDR3 sequence is 15 residues long. V was shortened by 3 bases and J by 6 bases, with 17 bases between the two germline ends. CDR1 MNHNS and CDR2 SASEGT come from the germline V gene. This CDR3 is CASSEGQGRGNGYTF. The CDR3 bases are TGTGCCAGCAGTGAGGGGCAGGGGCGAGGAAATGGCTACACCTTC.

V usage is TRBV20-1 and J usage is TRBJ2-5; 7 nucleotides line up with TRBD1. Germline-derived CDR1 and CDR2 are DFQATT and SNEGSKA (reference sequence). The trim removed 5 bases at V and 9 bases at J, leaving 12 bases unmatched. This CDR3 is built from 13 residues. CDR3 region: CSAHDRVGQPQYF. As DNA, the CDR3 is TGCAGTGCTCACGACAGGGTAGGACAGCCCCAGTACTTC.

This clonotype was observed at least ten times. J is TRBJ1-1 and V is TRBV20-1, with D unclear. CDR3 size: 12 residues. V shed 3 bases and J shed 7 bases, with 12 bases lying between them. Germline values: CDR1 DFQATT, CDR2 SNEGSKA (reference sequence). The DNA for the CDR3 is TGCAGTGCTAGTATCCACGTCAATGAAGCTTTCTTT. This sequence encodes CSASIHVNEAFF.

This clonotype was recorded a few times. The gene calls are TRBV15 and TRBJ1-5, with a weak D call TRBD1 (6 bases). The germline V gene encodes CDR1 LNHNV and CDR2 YYDKDF (reference sequence). CDR3 length: 14 residues. Trimming shortened V by 7 bases and J by 7 bases, and 17 bases separated the two germline ends. Here the CDR3 reads CATTAQGTGQPQHF. In DNA, the CDR3 is TGTGCCACCACCGCACAGGGTACTGGACAGCCCCAGCATTTT. Using reference TRBV15 and TRBJ1-5 for the parts outside the CDR3, the full variable domain is DAMVIQNPRYQVTQFGKPVTLSCSQTLNHNVMYWYQQKSSQAPKLLFHYYDKDFNNEADTPDNFQSRRPNTSFCFLDIRSPGLGDTAMYLCATTAQGTGQPQHFGDGTRLSIL.

This sequence joins TRBV7-9 and TRBJ1-1, with D perhaps matching TRBD1 (5 bases). CDR1 SEHNR and CDR2 FQNEAQ come from the germline V gene (reference sequence). The CDR3 loop spans 13 amino acids. The V end lost 1 base, the J end lost 7 bases, and 10 bases lay between the germline ends. CDR3 amino acids: CASSLGQGNEAFF. In nucleotides, the CDR3 is TGTGCCAGCAGCTTAGGCCAGGGAAATGAAGCTTTCTTT.

This chain joins TRBV19 and TRBJ2-5; D ambiguous. Germline lookup yields CDR1 LNHDA and CDR2 SQIVND (reference sequence). The CDR3 is 14 residues long. With 3 bases removed from V and 3 bases from J, the gap between germline ends came to 11 bases. CDR3 residues: CASSIRQEKETQYF. The DNA for the CDR3 is TGTGCCAGTAGTATCCGGCAGGAAAAAGAGACCCAGTACTTC.

This clonotype was seen many times. This chain connects TRBV4-1 to TRBJ1-2; 8 bases match TRBD1. The CDR3 is 16 amino acids. J lost 5 bases, V lost 2 bases, and 10 bases had no gene match. CDR1 and CDR2 from the germline V gene are MGHRA and YSYEKL. The CDR3 loop reads CASSQLGWGQAYGYTF. CDR3 coding DNA: TGCGCCAGCAGCCAACTTGGTTGGGGACAGGCGTATGGCTACACCTTC.

The chain couples TRBV7-3 to TRBJ1-6; 9 nucleotides match TRBD1. The CDR3 runs 13 residues. Germline V lookup: CDR1 SGHTA, CDR2 FQGTGA. Trimming took 5 bases from V and 9 from J; bases not matched to a gene: 2. The CDR3 nucleotides read TGTGCCAGCAGCCCGGACAGGGGTTCACCCCTCCACTTT. Protein: CASSPDRGSPLHF.